These T cell receptor beta chains were read from a single sample in a study of T cells after posttransplantation cyclophosphamide. Produced via immunoSEQ multiplex PCR; TCRdb's table is partial and in-frame only. Sampling found thousands of clones, none seen once. Material: PBMCs, obtained after allogeneic stem cell transplant with posttransplant cyclophosphamide. The receptors here all came from a female patient aged 50-59 years who received an allogeneic stem cell transplant from a related donor, was CMV-positive, and had no GVHD. Some T cells may trace back to the graft donor. The CDR3 runs from the conserved cysteine through the conserved F or W. The order of the fields is V gene, D gene, clone size, J gene, CDR3 protein, CDR3 DNA. A D gene is named only where the DNA matches it firmly. The size field reads once, few, many or a size class.

V: TRBV6-2/TRBV6-3
D: TRBD1
size: many
J: TRBJ1-1
CDR3: CASSYSWQGDTEAFF
DNA: TGTGCCAGCAGTTACTCATGGCAGGGGGACACTGAAGCTTTCTTT

V: TRBV5-8
D: NA
size: many
J: TRBJ2-7
CDR3: CASSLYYSVRTAGTYEQYF
DNA: TGTGCCAGCAGCTTGTACTACAGCGTGAGGACAGCTGGTACCTACGAGCAGTACTTC

V: TRBV7-9
D: NA
size: many
J: TRBJ1-3
CDR3: CASNKQSSGNTIYF
DNA: TGTGCCAGCAACAAACAGAGCTCTGGAAACACCATATATTTT

V: TRBV15
D: NA
size: many
J: TRBJ2-1
CDR3: CATSRDKFSYNEQFF
DNA: TGTGCCACCAGCAGAGATAAATTCTCCTACAATGAGCAGTTCTTC

V: TRBV28
D: TRBD1
size: many
J: TRBJ2-1
CDR3: CASKPGQPTEPFF
DNA: TGTGCCAGCAAACCGGGACAGCCTACAGAACCGTTCTTC

V: TRBV6-1
D: TRBD2
size: many
J: TRBJ2-3
CDR3: CASSALAAGGVDTQYF
DNA: TGTGCCAGCAGTGCTCTAGCGGCCGGTGGGGTAGATACGCAGTATTTT

V: TRBV5-8
D: NA
size: medium-sized
J: TRBJ1-1
CDR3: CASRPRGNTEAFF
DNA: TGTGCCAGCAGGCCCAGGGGAAACACTGAAGCTTTCTTT

V: TRBV30
D: NA
size: many
J: TRBJ1-5
CDR3: CAWSVLGQGSQPQHF
DNA: TGTGCCTGGAGTGTCTTAGGTCAGGGCAGTCAGCCCCAGCATTTT

V: TRBV12-3/TRBV12-4
D: NA
size: many
J: TRBJ2-7
CDR3: CASSFSASGWGEQYF
DNA: TGTGCCAGCAGTTTTTCCGCTTCGGGGTGGGGTGAGCAGTACTTC

V: TRBV6-2/TRBV6-3
D: NA
size: many
J: TRBJ2-1
CDR3: CASSFAALSYNEQFF
DNA: TGTGCCAGCAGTTTCGCGGCTCTCTCCTACAATGAGCAGTTCTTC

V: TRBV6-5
D: TRBD2
size: many
J: TRBJ2-2
CDR3: CATEVAGSGELFF
DNA: TGTGCCACGGAGGTAGCGGGATCCGGGGAGCTGTTTTTT

V: TRBV30
D: TRBD1
size: many
J: TRBJ2-7
CDR3: CAWSVTGGSSYEQYF
DNA: TGTGCCTGGAGTGTAACAGGGGGAAGCTCCTACGAGCAGTACTTC

V: TRBV27
D: TRBD1
size: many
J: TRBJ2-7
CDR3: CASSLGWTGAYEQYF
DNA: TGTGCCAGCAGTTTAGGGTGGACAGGGGCCTACGAGCAGTACTTC

V: TRBV5-8
D: NA
size: many
J: TRBJ2-7
CDR3: CASSFGRDEQYF
DNA: TGTGCCAGCAGCTTCGGCAGGGACGAGCAGTACTTC

V: TRBV19
D: TRBD1
size: many
J: TRBJ1-2
CDR3: CASSMDRGLGGYTF
DNA: TGTGCCAGTAGTATGGATAGGGGGCTCGGTGGCTACACCTTC

V: TRBV9
D: TRBD1
size: many
J: TRBJ1-2
CDR3: CASSAPPGQGPNYGYTF
DNA: TGTGCCAGCAGCGCCCCACCGGGACAGGGGCCAAACTATGGCTACACCTTC

V: TRBV9
D: TRBD1
size: many
J: TRBJ1-3
CDR3: CASSRVPGQVISGNTIYF
DNA: TGTGCCAGCAGCAGGGTACCGGGACAGGTTATCTCTGGAAACACCATATATTTT

V: TRBV7-2
D: NA
size: medium-sized
J: TRBJ1-1
CDR3: CASSTQLTLSNTEAFF
DNA: TGTGCCAGCAGCACTCAACTAACCTTGTCGAACACTGAAGCTTTCTTT

V: TRBV6-4
D: TRBD2
size: many
J: TRBJ2-7
CDR3: CASICWLAGGYEQYF
DNA: TGTGCCAGCATCTGCTGGCTAGCGGGAGGGTACGAGCAGTACTTC

V: TRBV7-9
D: TRBD2
size: few
J: TRBJ2-3
CDR3: CASSFGLAAGWDTQYF
DNA: TGTGCCAGCAGCTTCGGACTAGCAGCCGGGTGGGATACGCAGTATTTT

V: TRBV29-1
D: TRBD1
size: many
J: TRBJ2-1
CDR3: CSGGQGYNEQFF
DNA: TGCAGCGGCGGACAGGGCTACAATGAGCAGTTCTTC

V: TRBV19
D: NA
size: many
J: TRBJ2-3
CDR3: CASSIMGRAADTQYF
DNA: TGTGCCAGTAGTATAATGGGCCGCGCAGCAGATACGCAGTATTTT

V: TRBV7-3
D: NA
size: medium-sized
J: TRBJ2-2
CDR3: CASSAGGELFF
DNA: TGTGCCAGCAGCGCCGGCGGGGAGCTGTTTTTT

V: TRBV12-3/TRBV12-4
D: NA
size: many
J: TRBJ1-4
CDR3: CASSLVQGVTNEKLFF
DNA: TGTGCCAGCAGTTTAGTCCAGGGCGTAACTAATGAAAAACTGTTTTTT

V: TRBV28
D: NA
size: many
J: TRBJ1-3
CDR3: CASSFPQGNTIYF
DNA: TGTGCCAGCAGTTTCCCGCAGGGAAACACCATATATTTT

V: TRBV5-1
D: NA
size: many
J: TRBJ2-5
CDR3: CASSITGSIGQETQYF
DNA: TGCGCCAGCAGCATCACCGGGTCCATAGGCCAAGAGACCCAGTACTTC

V: TRBV30
D: TRBD1
size: many
J: TRBJ1-3
CDR3: CAWRRQGFRGNTIYF
DNA: TGTGCCTGGAGGCGACAGGGGTTCCGCGGAAACACCATATATTTT

V: TRBV10-3
D: NA
size: many
J: TRBJ2-1
CDR3: CATRGREQFF
DNA: TGTGCCACTAGGGGTCGGGAGCAGTTCTTC

V: TRBV6-5
D: NA
size: many
J: TRBJ2-2
CDR3: CASSAGQTGELFF
DNA: TGTGCCAGCAGTGCTGGACAGACCGGGGAGCTGTTTTTT

V: TRBV18
D: TRBD1
size: many
J: TRBJ2-7
CDR3: CASSPGGQGPYEQYF
DNA: TGTGCCAGCTCACCGGGGGGACAGGGGCCCTACGAGCAGTACTTC

V: TRBV12-3/TRBV12-4
D: NA
size: medium-sized
J: TRBJ2-1
CDR3: CASSLSSGAHTEQFF
DNA: TGTGCCAGCAGTTTATCATCAGGGGCCCACACTGAGCAGTTCTTC

V: TRBV12-3/TRBV12-4
D: TRBD1
size: many
J: TRBJ1-6
CDR3: CASSFRDRVGNSPLHF
DNA: TGTGCCAGCAGTTTTAGGGACAGGGTAGGGAATTCACCCCTCCACTTT

V: TRBV19
D: NA
size: many
J: TRBJ1-5
CDR3: CASSVERYGQPQHF
DNA: TGTGCCAGTAGTGTCGAACGGTACGGTCAGCCCCAGCATTTT

V: TRBV10-1
D: NA
size: many
J: TRBJ1-4
CDR3: CASSETADEKLFF
DNA: TGCGCCAGCAGTGAGACAGCCGATGAAAAACTGTTTTTT